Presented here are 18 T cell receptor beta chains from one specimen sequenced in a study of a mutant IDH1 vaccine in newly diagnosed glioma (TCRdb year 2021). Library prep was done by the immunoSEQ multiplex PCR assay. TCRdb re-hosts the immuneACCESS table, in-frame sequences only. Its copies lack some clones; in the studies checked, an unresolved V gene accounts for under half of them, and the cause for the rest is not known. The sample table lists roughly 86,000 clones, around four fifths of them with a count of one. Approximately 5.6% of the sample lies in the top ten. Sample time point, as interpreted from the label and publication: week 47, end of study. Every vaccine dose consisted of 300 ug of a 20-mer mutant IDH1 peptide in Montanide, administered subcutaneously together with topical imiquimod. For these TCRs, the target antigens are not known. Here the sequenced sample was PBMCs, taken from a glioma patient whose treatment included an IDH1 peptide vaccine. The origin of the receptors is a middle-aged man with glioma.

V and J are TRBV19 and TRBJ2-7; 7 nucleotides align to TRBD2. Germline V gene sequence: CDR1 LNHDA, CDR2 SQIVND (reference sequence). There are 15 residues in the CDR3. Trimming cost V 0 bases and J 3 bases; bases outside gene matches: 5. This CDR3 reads CASSIDPSGDYEQYF. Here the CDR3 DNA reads TGTGCCAGTAGTATAGATCCTAGCGGTGACTACGAGCAGTACTTC.

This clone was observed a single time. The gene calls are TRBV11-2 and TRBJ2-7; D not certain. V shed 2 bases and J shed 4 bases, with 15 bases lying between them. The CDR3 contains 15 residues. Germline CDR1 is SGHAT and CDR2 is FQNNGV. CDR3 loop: CASSLWEDTPYEQYF. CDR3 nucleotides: TGTGCCAGCAGCTTATGGGAAGACACCCCATACGAGCAGTACTTC.

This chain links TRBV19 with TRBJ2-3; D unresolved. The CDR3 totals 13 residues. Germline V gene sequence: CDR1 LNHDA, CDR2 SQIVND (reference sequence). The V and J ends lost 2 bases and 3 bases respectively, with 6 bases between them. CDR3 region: CASSIWQTDTQYF. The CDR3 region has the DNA TGTGCCAGTAGTATATGGCAGACAGATACGCAGTATTTT.

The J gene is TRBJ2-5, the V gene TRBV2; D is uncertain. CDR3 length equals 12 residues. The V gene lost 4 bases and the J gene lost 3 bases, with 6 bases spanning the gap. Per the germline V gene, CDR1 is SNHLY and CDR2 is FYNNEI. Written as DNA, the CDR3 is TGTGCCAGCAGTGTAACAGAAGAGACCCAGTACTTC. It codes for CASSVTEETQYF.

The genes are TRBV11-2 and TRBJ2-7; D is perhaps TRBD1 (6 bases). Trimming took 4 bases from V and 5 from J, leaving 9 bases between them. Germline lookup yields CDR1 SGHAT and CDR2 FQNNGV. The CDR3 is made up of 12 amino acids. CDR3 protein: CASSSRGHEQYF. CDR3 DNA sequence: TGTGCCAGCAGCTCCAGGGGTCACGAGCAGTACTTC.

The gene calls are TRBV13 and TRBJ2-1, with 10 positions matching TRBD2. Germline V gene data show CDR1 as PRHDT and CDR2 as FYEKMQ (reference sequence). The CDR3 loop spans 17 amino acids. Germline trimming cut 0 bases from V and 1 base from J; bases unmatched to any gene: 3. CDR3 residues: CASSLGPAGGSYNEQFF. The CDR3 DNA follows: TGTGCCAGCAGCTTAGGCCCAGCGGGAGGGTCCTACAATGAGCAGTTCTTC. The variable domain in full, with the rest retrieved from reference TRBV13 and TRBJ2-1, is AAGVIQSPRHLIKEKRETATLKCYPIPRHDTVYWYQQGPGQDPQFLISFYEKMQSDKGSIPDRFSAQQFSDYHSELNMSSLELGDSALYFCASSLGPAGGSYNEQFFGPGTRLTVL.

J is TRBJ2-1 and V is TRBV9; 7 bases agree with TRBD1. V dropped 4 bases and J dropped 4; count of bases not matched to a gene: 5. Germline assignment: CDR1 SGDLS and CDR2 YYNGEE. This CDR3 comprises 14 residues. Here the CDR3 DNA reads TGTGCCAGCAGCCTACGACAGGGTTACAATGAGCAGTTCTTC. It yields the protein CASSLRQGYNEQFF.

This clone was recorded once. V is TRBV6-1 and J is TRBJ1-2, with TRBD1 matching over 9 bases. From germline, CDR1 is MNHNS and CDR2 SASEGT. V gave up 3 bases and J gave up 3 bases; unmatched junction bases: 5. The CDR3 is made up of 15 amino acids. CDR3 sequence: CASSDKTGGYYGYTF. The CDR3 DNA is TGTGCCAGCAGTGATAAGACAGGGGGATACTATGGCTACACCTTC.

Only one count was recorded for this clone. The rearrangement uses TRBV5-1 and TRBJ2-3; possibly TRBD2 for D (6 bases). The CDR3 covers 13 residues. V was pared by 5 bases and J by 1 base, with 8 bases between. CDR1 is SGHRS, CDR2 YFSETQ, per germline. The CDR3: CASRTGGTDTQYF. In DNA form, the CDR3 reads TGCGCCAGCAGGACGGGGGGCACAGATACGCAGTATTTT.

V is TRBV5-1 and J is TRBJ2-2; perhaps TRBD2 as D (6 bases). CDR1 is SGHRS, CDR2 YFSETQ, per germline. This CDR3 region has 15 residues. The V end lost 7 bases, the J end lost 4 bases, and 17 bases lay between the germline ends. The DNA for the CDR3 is TGCGCCAGCTCTATTTGGGGGGTCGGCACCGGGGAGCTGTTTTTT. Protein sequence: CASSIWGVGTGELFF.

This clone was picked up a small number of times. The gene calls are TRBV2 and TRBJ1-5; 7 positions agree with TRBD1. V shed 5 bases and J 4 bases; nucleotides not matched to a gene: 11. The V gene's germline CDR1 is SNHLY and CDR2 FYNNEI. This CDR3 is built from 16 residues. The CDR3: CASSPLAGGGNQPQHF. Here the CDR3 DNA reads TGTGCCAGCAGTCCTTTAGCAGGGGGAGGGAATCAGCCCCAGCATTTT.

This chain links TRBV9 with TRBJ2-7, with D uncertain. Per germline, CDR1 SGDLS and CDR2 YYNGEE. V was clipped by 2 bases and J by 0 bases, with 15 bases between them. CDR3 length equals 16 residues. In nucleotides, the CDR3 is TGTGCCAGCAGCGTCGAGACATTTTGGGGCTCCTACGAGCAGTACTTC. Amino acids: CASSVETFWGSYEQYF.

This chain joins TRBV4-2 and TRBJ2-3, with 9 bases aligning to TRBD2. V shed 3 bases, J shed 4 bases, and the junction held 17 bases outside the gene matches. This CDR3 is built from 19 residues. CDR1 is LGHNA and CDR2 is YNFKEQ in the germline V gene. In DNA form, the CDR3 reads TGTGCCAGCAGCCATCTCTTTCAGCGCGGGAGGGCCAATCCAGATACGCAGTATTTT. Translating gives CASSHLFQRGRANPDTQYF.

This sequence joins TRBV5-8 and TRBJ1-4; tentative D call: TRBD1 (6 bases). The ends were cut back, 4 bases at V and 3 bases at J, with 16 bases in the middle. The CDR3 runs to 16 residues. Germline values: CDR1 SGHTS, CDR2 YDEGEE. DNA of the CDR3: TGTGCCAGCAGCCAAGGCCCGGACAGCTCTAATGAAAAACTGTTTTTT. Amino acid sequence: CASSQGPDSSNEKLFF.

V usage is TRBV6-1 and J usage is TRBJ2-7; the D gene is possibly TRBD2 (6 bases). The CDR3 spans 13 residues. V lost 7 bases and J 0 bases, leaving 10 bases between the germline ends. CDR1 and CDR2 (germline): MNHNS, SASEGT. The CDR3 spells CASTGGTSYEQYF. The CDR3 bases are TGTGCCAGCACGGGCGGGACCTCCTACGAGCAGTACTTC.

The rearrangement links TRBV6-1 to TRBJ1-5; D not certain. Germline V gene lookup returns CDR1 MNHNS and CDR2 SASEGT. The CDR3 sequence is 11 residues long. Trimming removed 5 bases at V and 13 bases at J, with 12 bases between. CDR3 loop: CASSNLRDQHF. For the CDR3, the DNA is TGTGCCAGCAGTAACCTCCGGGATCAGCATTTT.

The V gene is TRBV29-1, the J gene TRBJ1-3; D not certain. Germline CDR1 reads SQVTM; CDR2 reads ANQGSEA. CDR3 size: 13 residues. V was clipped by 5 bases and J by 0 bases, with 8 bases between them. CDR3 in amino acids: CSVSVSSGNTIYF. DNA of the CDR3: TGCAGCGTTTCAGTGAGCTCTGGAAACACCATATATTTT.

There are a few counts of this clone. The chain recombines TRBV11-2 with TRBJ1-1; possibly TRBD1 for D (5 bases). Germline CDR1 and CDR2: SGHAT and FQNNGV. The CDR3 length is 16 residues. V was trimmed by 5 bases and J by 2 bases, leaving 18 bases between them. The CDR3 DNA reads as TGTGCCAGCAGCCAACTTCCAAACAGGTTCAACACTGAAGCTTTCTTT. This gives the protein CASSQLPNRFNTEAFF.